This TCR beta chain was found in a study of cytomegalovirus exposure and HLA in healthy donors (dated by TCRdb to the late 2010s). Context from the whole study: The 670 or so repertoires of the first cohort and the 120 validation repertoires were produced on the same platform, according to a later analysis. The study aimed to test whether signatures of past pathogen exposure could be identified by cataloging public T cell receptors. A separate validation cohort of over a hundred different subjects was used in addition to the roughly 640-subject first cohort. To predict cytomegalovirus infection status, the study combined high-throughput TCR immunosequencing, statistical association of individual TCRs with disease status, and machine learning. General findings and caveats noted by the study authors: The authors suggested that the approach could potentially be generalized to other disease states and immunological phenotypes. The classifier was reported to diagnose cytomegalovirus status with high specificity and sensitivity in both the original and validation cohorts. The validation cohort had no HLA typing available for a later analysis, so co-occurrence within that cohort was assessed over all 130 or so repertoires. A later analysis found that TCRs clustered in the first cohort also tended to co-occur in the 110 or so validation repertoires, with 90% to 95% of cluster scores above 0. A total of 150 or so TCR beta chains were listed by the study as associated with cytomegalovirus. In vitro tests confirmed that a few of the cytomegalovirus-associated TCR beta chains recognize cytomegalovirus antigens. Across donors, most TCR sequences were observed very rarely, whereas some public TCRs were present in many individuals.

Donors formed part of the validation cohort, which comprised 120 or so subjects and was distinct from the first cohort of several hundred subjects. The library was made by the immunoSEQ multiplex PCR assay. The paper's data handling went like this. A statistical classification framework was built to diagnose cytomegalovirus status from the catalog of TCR beta chain sequences. In its TCRdb copy, this immuneACCESS table keeps in-frame sequences only and misses some clones. Where compared with another copy, unresolved V genes explain less than half of these, and the others have no known cause. V and J calls and clone size are copied from that table; D and trimming were computed from the DNA. The sample includes roughly 63,000 clones, with around 92% observed a single time. 0.95% to 1.5% of the sample comes from the top ten. Trimming takes 3 bases from V and 9 bases from J, and the germline ends sit 12 bases apart. CDR1 LNHNV and CDR2 YYDKDF were looked up in the germline V gene (reference sequence). Counted from cysteine to phenylalanine, this CDR3 has 13 amino acids. The DNA shown is the 39-base CDR3, in frame from base 1.

A word on this clone: Its binding antigen is unknown. Nothing much larger sits one base from this clone, and base qualities are not available.

The chain joins TRBV15 to TRBJ1-5; TRBD1 is a weak D gene call, 5 bases matching. The specimen was PBMCs. This clonotype was obtained from a woman younger than 30 in good health and CMV-seronegative. The CDR3 in this case is CATSSDFGGPQHF. DNA sequence: TGTGCCACCAGCAGTGATTTCGGGGGGCCCCAGCATTTT. Reference TRBV15 and TRBJ1-5 genes cover what lies past the CDR3, so the full variable domain is DAMVIQNPRYQVTQFGKPVTLSCSQTLNHNVMYWYQQKSSQAPKLLFHYYDKDFNNEADTPDNFQSRRPNTSFCFLDIRSPGLGDTAMYLCATSSDFGGPQHFGDGTRLSIL.